These 20 T cell receptor beta chains originate from one sample sequenced in a study of blood T cell repertoires in COVID-19. The protocol was immunoSEQ multiplex PCR, while the TCRdb copy is restricted to in-frame clones and leaves out a portion. The profile shows roughly 220,000 clones, about four fifths of them singletons. Sequences were obtained from PBMCs or T cells enriched from blood (not recorded which). These receptors were collected from a woman in her thirties or forties with acute COVID-19.

This clone has only a few counts. The chain is built from TRBV29-1 and TRBJ2-5; TRBD2 agrees at 7 bases. The CDR3 has 13 amino acids. The trim removed 2 bases at V and 6 bases at J, leaving 6 bases unmatched. Per germline, CDR1 SQVTM and CDR2 ANQGSEA. The DNA of the CDR3 is TGCAGCGTTGAATACCTCGGGAGGAAGACCCAGTACTTC. This translates into CSVEYLGRKTQYF.

This sequence joins TRBV5-4 and TRBJ1-2; tentatively, D is TRBD1 (5 bases). The CDR3 covers 13 residues. CDR1 SGHNT and CDR2 YYREEE come from the germline V gene (reference sequence). Trimming shortened V by 1 base and J by 3 bases, and 7 bases separated the two germline ends. The CDR3, as DNA: TGTGCCAGCAGCTTGAAAGGGGACTATGGCTACACCTTC. Translated, it gives CASSLKGDYGYTF.

V is TRBV27 and J is TRBJ2-2; D gene unclear. The CDR3 consists of 14 residues. The V gene's germline CDR1 is MNHEY and CDR2 SMNVEV (reference sequence). Trimming cost V 3 bases and J 4 bases, with 9 bases left between them. The CDR3 loop reads CASSFPGPTGELFF. CDR3 in DNA: TGTGCCAGCAGTTTCCCCGGTCCCACCGGGGAGCTGTTTTTT.

The rearrangement links TRBV30 to TRBJ2-1; 7 bases agree with TRBD1. Trimming at V came to 3 bases and at J to 5 bases, leaving 7 bases not matched to a gene. The CDR3 is 14 residues long. Germline-derived CDR1 and CDR2 are GTSNPN and SVGIG (reference sequence). CDR3 loop: CAWSRRTGNNEQFF. The CDR3 bases are TGTGCCTGGAGCCGCCGGACAGGCAACAATGAGCAGTTCTTC.

The chain combines TRBV6-4 with TRBJ2-1, with 9 bases lining up with TRBD1. The CDR3 extends over 15 amino acids. V shed 6 bases and J 10 bases; nucleotides not matched to a gene: 13. CDR1 MRHNA and CDR2 SNTAGT come from the germline V gene. This CDR3 reads CASSAEGQGFREQFF. As DNA, the CDR3 is TGTGCCAGCAGCGCCGAAGGACAGGGGTTTAGGGAGCAGTTCTTC.

The rearrangement links TRBV3-1 (or the pseudogene TRBV3-2) to TRBJ1-6, with D maybe TRBD1 (5 bases). Trimming pared 2 bases from V and 7 bases from J, leaving 12 bases between. CDR1 is LGHDT, CDR2 YNNKEL, per germline (reference sequence). The CDR3 length is 15 residues. CDR3 in amino acids: CASSQMSGGNSPLHF. Written as DNA, the CDR3 is TGTGCCAGCAGCCAAATGTCGGGGGGGAATTCACCCCTCCACTTT.

J is TRBJ2-7 and V is TRBV5-6; TRBD2 matches at 9 bases. The V and J ends lost 5 bases and 4 bases, in that order; junction bases with no gene match: 10. There are 15 residues in the CDR3. Germline V gene lookup returns CDR1 SGHDT and CDR2 YYEEEE. The CDR3 coding sequence is TGTGCCAGCAGAGAAGGCGGGGGGGCGAGATACGAGCAGTACTTC. It encodes CASREGGGARYEQYF.

J is TRBJ1-1 and V is TRBV27; 7 bases map to TRBD1. This CDR3 region has 13 residues. Trimming removed 5 bases from V and 8 bases from J; junction bases left unmatched: 8. Germline CDR1 is MNHEY and CDR2 is SMNVEV (reference sequence). The CDR3: CASSLTGAGEAFF. In nucleotides, the CDR3 is TGTGCCAGCAGTCTTACAGGGGCTGGCGAAGCTTTCTTT.

The CDR3 spells CASSLLGTGYEQYF. CDR3 in DNA: TGTGCCAGCAGTTTACTCGGGACAGGTTACGAGCAGTACTTC. The chain carries TRBV27 and TRBJ2-7, with TRBD1 matching 8 bases. CDR3 length: 14 residues. CDR1 is MNHEY, CDR2 SMNVEV, per germline (reference sequence). V trimming: 2 bases; J trimming: 4 bases; junction bases outside the gene matches: 4.

As DNA, the CDR3 is TGTGCCAGCAGTACCCTAGCGGGGGGGAGCGGCGAGCAGTACTTC. Translating it yields CASSTLAGGSGEQYF. V is TRBV6-5 and J is TRBJ2-7, with 12 bases lining up with TRBD2. Germline CDR1 and CDR2: MNHEY and SVGAGI. Trimming at V came to 5 bases and at J to 6 bases, leaving 8 bases not matched to a gene. This CDR3 is 15 amino acids long.

V usage is TRBV12-3 or TRBV12-4 and J usage is TRBJ1-2; TRBD1 matches at 8 bases. The CDR3 totals 13 residues. CDR3: CASLQGGEYGYTF. As DNA, the CDR3 is TGTGCTTCTTTACAGGGGGGAGAGTATGGCTACACCTTC.

The genes are TRBV7-8 and TRBJ1-1, with a weak D call TRBD1 (6 bases). V lost 1 base to trimming and J lost 5 bases, with 8 bases between them. The germline V gene has CDR1 SGHVS and CDR2 FQNEAQ. The CDR3 consists of 13 residues. CDR3 region: CASSLGGPTEAFF. The CDR3 DNA is TGTGCCAGCAGCTTAGGGGGGCCGACTGAAGCTTTCTTT.

V usage is TRBV12-3 or TRBV12-4 and J usage is TRBJ1-5, with TRBD1 identical over 9 bases. The junction had 2 bases not matched to a gene; V was cut back by 6 bases and J by 5 bases. The CDR3 totals 13 residues. Written as DNA, the CDR3 is TGTGCCAGCAGACAGGGGGCGCATCAGCCCCAGCATTTT. Amino acids: CASRQGAHQPQHF.

J is TRBJ2-2 and V is TRBV7-2, with 7 bases lining up with TRBD2. The CDR3 is 17 amino acids. J was trimmed by 1 base and V by 5 bases; bases with no gene match: 10. The germline V gene has CDR1 SGHTA and CDR2 FQGNSA. This CDR3 is CASSPWGGSRNTGELFF. The CDR3 DNA reads TGTGCCAGCAGCCCCTGGGGGGGGTCAAGGAACACCGGGGAGCTGTTTTTT.

The chain carries TRBV6-6 and TRBJ2-6; D is possibly TRBD1 (6 bases). Trimming left V 2 bases short and J 1 base short, with 9 bases between. From germline, CDR1 is MNHNY and CDR2 SVGAGI (reference sequence). The CDR3 has 16 amino acids. In DNA, the CDR3 is TGTGCCAGCAGTTACGGGGGCCGATCTGGGGCCAACGTCCTGACTTTC. Its translation: CASSYGGRSGANVLTF.

The genes are TRBV7-8 and TRBJ1-3; the match to TRBD1 covers 10 bases. Germline values: CDR1 SGHVS, CDR2 FQNEAQ. Trimming took 5 bases from V and 0 from J; bases not matched to a gene: 7. CDR3 size: 17 residues. The CDR3 DNA sequence: TGTGCCAGCAGCCGACAGGGGGCTCAGAGCTCTGGAAACACCATATATTTT. This translates into CASSRQGAQSSGNTIYF.

V usage is TRBV14 and J usage is TRBJ2-1, with 7 positions matching TRBD2. V lost 0 bases to trimming and J lost 0 bases; unmatched junction nucleotides: 5. The CDR3 extends over 17 amino acids. Per germline, CDR1 SGHDN and CDR2 FVKESK. The CDR3 here is CASSQDAGAYSYNEQFF. The CDR3 nucleotides are TGTGCCAGCAGCCAAGACGCGGGAGCCTACTCCTACAATGAGCAGTTCTTC.

This clone was counted a single time. The chain uses TRBV6-5 and TRBJ1-1; D may be TRBD1 (5 bases). There are 15 residues in the CDR3. V lost 5 bases and J lost 2, with 15 bases in between. Germline lookup yields CDR1 MNHEY and CDR2 SVGAGI. CDR3 protein: CASSISGGVNTEAFF. In DNA, the CDR3 is TGTGCCAGCAGTATTAGCGGGGGAGTCAACACTGAAGCTTTCTTT.

V and J are TRBV5-1 and TRBJ1-6; D is undetermined. The ends were cut back, 0 bases at V and 7 bases at J, with 14 bases in the middle. The length of the CDR3 is 16 residues. Germline-derived CDR1 and CDR2 are SGHRS and YFSETQ. The CDR3 nucleotides read TGCGCCAGCAGCTTGGTCTCCTCACTATGGAATTCACCCCTCCACTTT. It codes for CASSLVSSLWNSPLHF.

This rearrangement joins TRBV5-6 to TRBJ2-1; 7 bases align to TRBD1. The CDR3 contains 16 residues. Trimming removed 4 bases from V and 4 bases from J; junction bases left unmatched: 11. Looked up from germline, CDR1 is SGHDT and CDR2 is YYEEEE. This CDR3 reads CASSVTGLGVYNEQFF. In DNA, the CDR3 is TGTGCCAGCAGCGTGACAGGGCTCGGAGTTTACAATGAGCAGTTCTTC.